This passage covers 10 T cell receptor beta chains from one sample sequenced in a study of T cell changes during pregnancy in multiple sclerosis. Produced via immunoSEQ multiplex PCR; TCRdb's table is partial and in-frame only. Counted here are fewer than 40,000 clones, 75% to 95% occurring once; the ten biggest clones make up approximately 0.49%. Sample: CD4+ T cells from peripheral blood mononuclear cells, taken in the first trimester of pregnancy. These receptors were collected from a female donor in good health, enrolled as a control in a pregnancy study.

In nucleotides, the CDR3 is TGTGCCAGCAGCCAAAACAGGGGTACCATGAACACTGAAGCTTTCTTT. Protein product: CASSQNRGTMNTEAFF. The V and J genes are TRBV28 and TRBJ1-1, with TRBD1 matching 7 bases. The germline V gene has CDR1 MDHEN and CDR2 SYDVKM. The junction had 10 bases not matched to a gene; V was cut back by 6 bases and J by 0 bases. The CDR3 is 16 residues long.

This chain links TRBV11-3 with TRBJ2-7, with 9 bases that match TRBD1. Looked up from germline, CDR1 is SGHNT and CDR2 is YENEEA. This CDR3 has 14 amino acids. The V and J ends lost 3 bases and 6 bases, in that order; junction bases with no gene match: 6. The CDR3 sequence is CASSFPGTGSEQYF. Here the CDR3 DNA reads TGTGCCAGCAGCTTCCCGGGGACAGGGAGCGAGCAGTACTTC.

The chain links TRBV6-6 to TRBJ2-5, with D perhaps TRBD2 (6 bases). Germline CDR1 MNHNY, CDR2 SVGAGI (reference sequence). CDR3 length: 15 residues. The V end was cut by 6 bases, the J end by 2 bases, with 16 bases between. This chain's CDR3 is CASRALPAGQETQYF. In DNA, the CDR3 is TGTGCCAGCAGAGCCCTGCCGGCGGGGCAAGAGACCCAGTACTTC.

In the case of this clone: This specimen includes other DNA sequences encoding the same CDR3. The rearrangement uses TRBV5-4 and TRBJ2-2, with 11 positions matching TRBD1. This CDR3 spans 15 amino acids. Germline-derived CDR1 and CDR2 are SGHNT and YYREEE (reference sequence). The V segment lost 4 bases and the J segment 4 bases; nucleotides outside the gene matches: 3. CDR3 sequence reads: CASSLGQGATGELFF. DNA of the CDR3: TGTGCCAGCAGCCTAGGACAGGGGGCCACCGGGGAGCTGTTTTTT.

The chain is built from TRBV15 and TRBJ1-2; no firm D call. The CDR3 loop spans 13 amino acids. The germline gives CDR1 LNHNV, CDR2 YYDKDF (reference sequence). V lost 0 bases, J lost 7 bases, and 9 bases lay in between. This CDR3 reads CATSRERVSGYTF. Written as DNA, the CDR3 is TGTGCCACCAGCAGAGAGAGGGTTAGTGGCTACACCTTC.

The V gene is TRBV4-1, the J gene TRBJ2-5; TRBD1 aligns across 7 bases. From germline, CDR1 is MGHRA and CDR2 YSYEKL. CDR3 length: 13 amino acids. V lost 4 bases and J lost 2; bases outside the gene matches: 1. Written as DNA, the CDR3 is TGCGCCAGCAGCCGGGGACAGCAAGAGACCCAGTACTTC. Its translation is CASSRGQQETQYF.

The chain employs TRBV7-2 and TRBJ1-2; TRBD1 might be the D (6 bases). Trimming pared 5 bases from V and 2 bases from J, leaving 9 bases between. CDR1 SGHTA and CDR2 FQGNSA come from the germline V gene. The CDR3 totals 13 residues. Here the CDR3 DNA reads TGTGCCAGCAGCCGACAGGACAACTATGGCTACACCTTC. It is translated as CASSRQDNYGYTF.

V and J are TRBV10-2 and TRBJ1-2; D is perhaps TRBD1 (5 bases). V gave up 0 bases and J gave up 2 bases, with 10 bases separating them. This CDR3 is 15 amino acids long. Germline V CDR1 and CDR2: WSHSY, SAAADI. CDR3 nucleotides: TGCGCCAGCAGTGAGTCGGCAGGGTCCAACTATGGCTACACCTTC. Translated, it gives CASSESAGSNYGYTF.

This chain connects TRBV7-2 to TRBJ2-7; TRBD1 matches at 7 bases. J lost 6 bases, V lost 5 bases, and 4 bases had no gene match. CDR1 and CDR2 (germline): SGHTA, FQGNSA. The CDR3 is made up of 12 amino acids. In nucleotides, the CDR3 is TGTGCCAGCAGCCCAAACAGGGGCGAGCAGTACTTC. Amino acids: CASSPNRGEQYF.

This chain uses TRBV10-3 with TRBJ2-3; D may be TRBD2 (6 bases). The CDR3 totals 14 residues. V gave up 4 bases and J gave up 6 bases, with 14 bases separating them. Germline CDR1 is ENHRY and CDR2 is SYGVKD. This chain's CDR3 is CAISAGGQRDTQYF. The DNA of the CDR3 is TGTGCCATCAGTGCTGGAGGGCAAAGGGATACGCAGTATTTT.